The following is a T cell receptor beta chain sequence with its context. The V and J ends lost 1 base and 0 bases respectively, with 13 bases between them. The CDR3 consists of 17 residues. Germline-derived CDR1 and CDR2 are SGHTA and FQGNSA. Assay: immunoSEQ multiplex PCR; the TCRdb copy retains only in-frame clones and omits some. This repertoire shows about 250,000 clones, approximately 87% found once; its top ten account for about 3.1%. The data were taken from a study of Ad26.COV2.S vaccination and SARS-CoV-2 variants. Looking at the study overall: The study gave Ad26.COV2.S intramuscularly, once or twice 56 days apart.

Noted treatment: roughly 18 received Ad26.COV2.S at low or high dose, single or two shots; 5 received placebo; per-sample allocation not given. Sampling took place 63 days after the first vaccine or placebo injection. The sequencing used peripheral blood, collected in a trial of Ad26.COV2.S vaccine versus placebo. The chain couples TRBV7-2 to TRBJ1-5; no firm D call. The TCR comes from a person aged 18 to 65 who received the Ad26.COV2.S COVID-19 vaccine or a placebo. CDR3 sequence reads: CASSLVGQYYSNQPQHF. CDR3 DNA sequence: TGTGCCAGCAGCTTAGTAGGGCAGTATTATAGCAATCAGCCCCAGCATTTT. Looking up the rest from reference TRBV7-2 and TRBJ1-5 gives the full variable domain: GAGVSQSPSNKVTEKGKDVELRCDPISGHTALYWYRQSLGQGLEFLIYFQGNSAPDKSGLPSDRFSAERTGGSVSTLTIQRTQQEDSAVYLCASSLVGQYYSNQPQHFGDGTRLSIL.